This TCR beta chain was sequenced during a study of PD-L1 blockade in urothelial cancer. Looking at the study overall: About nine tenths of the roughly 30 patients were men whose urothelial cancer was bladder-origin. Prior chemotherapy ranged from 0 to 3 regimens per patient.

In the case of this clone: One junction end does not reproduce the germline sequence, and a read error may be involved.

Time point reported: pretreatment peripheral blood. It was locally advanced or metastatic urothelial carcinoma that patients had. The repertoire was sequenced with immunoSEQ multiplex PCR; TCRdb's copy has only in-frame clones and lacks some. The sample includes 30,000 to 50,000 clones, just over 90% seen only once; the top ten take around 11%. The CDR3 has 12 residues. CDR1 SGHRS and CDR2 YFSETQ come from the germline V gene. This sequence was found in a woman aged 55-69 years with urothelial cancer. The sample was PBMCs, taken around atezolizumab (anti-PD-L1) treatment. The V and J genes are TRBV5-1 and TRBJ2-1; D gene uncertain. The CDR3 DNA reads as TGCGCCAGCAGCTTGTCCTTCAATGAGCAGTTCTTC. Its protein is CASSLSFNEQFF.